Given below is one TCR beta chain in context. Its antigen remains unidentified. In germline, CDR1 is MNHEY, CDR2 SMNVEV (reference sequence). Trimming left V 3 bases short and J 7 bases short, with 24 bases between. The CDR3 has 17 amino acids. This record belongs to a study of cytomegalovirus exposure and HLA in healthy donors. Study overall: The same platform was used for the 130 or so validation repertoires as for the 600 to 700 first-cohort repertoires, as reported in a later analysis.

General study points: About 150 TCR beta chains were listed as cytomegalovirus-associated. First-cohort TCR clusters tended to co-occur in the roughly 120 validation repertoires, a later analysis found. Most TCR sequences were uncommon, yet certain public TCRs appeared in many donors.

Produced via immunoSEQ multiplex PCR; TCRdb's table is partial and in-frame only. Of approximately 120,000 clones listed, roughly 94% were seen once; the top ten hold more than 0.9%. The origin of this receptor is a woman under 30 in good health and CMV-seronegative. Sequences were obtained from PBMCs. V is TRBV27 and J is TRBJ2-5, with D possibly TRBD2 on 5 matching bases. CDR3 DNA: TGTGCCAGCAGTTTGAGAGGGCTCGCGGATCCCTACGGGACCCAGTACTTC. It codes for CASSLRGLADPYGTQYF.